This T cell receptor (beta chain) was obtained from a study of tumor-infiltrating lymphocytes in oesophageal squamous cell carcinoma. This CDR3 is 15 amino acids long. The ends lost 3 bases at V and 4 bases at J; junction bases unmatched: 0. Germline CDR1 reads MNHNS; CDR2 reads SASEGT. TCRdb re-called the PCR reads with MiXCR, one entry per CDR3 protein. This table has 5,500 to 6,500 distinct CDR3 sequences, roughly 15% appearing once. This clonotype is termed medium-sized. The TCR originated in a male donor with esophageal squamous cell carcinoma. The chain links TRBV6-1 to TRBJ2-3; 14 positions match TRBD2. Sequencing was carried out using normal esophageal tissue next to the tumor. The CDR3 DNA sequence: TGTGCCAGCAGTGAGACTAGCGGGGGGGCAGATACGCAGTATTTT. Its protein is CASSETSGGADTQYF.